Sequencing of this TCR beta chain was carried out in a study of beta chain features in type 1 diabetes. Study observations and caveats: Patients with type 1 diabetes showed fewer VDJ junction insertions and more deletions. Across all four CD4+ subsets, people with type 1 diabetes showed modestly shorter TCRB CDR3s.

In its sample, this clone was seen a few times. Its antigen is not known. After removal of 2 bases from V and 3 bases from J, the junction contained 5 bases not matched to a gene. CDR1 is MNHEY and CDR2 is SMNVEV in the germline V gene (reference sequence). This CDR3 comprises 16 residues. Sorting of CD4+ naive, central memory, regulatory and stem cell-like memory cells was performed via CD45RO/CCR7/CD25/CD127/CD95/CD27. Expressed TCRB transcripts got sequenced, as all isolated RNA was reverse transcribed. An average of approximately 3.6 million reads was obtained for naive, central memory and regulatory T cell samples. Clones were read by immunoSEQ multiplex PCR, and TCRdb kept only the in-frame ones, dropping some. The sample has hundreds of thousands of clones, 9.3% seen once.

The receptor comes from a man younger than 45 with type 1 diabetes. Sequenced: central memory CD4+ T cells from blood. The rearrangement links TRBV27 to TRBJ2-2; TRBD2 matches 8 bases. The CDR3 sequence is CASSLGVSGDTGELFF. CDR3 coding DNA: TGTGCCAGCAGTTTAGGGGTTAGCGGGGACACCGGGGAGCTGTTTTTT.